This TCR beta chain originates from a study of blood T cell repertoires in COVID-19. TCRdb's copy holds only in-frame clones and misses some; the assay was immunoSEQ multiplex PCR. The data show tens of thousands of clones, around nine tenths seen once. Germline V lookup: CDR1 ENHRY, CDR2 SYGVKD. The V end was cut by 3 bases, the J end by 2 bases, with 10 bases between. The CDR3 totals 14 residues. The source is a human donor in a cohort sampled during active COVID-19. This chain uses TRBV10-3 with TRBJ1-2; no clear D. Specimen: peripheral blood. The CDR3 DNA sequence: TGTGCCATCAGTGATACATCGGGGAACTATGGCTACACCTTC. As protein: CAISDTSGNYGYTF.